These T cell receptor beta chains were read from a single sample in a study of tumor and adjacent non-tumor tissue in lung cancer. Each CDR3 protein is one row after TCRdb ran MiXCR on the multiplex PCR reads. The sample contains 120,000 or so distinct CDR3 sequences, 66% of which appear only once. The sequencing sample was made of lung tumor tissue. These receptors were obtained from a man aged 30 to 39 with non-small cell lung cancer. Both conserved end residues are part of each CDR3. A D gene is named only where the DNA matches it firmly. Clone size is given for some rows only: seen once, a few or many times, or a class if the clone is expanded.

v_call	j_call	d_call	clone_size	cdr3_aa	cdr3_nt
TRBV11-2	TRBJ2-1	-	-	CTSSFIAGGNNKQFF	TGTACCAGCAGCTTTATTGCTGGAGGGAATAATAAGCAGTTCTTC
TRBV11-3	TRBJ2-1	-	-	CASSLGAGRISEQFF	TGTGCCAGCAGTTTAGGGGCAGGGCGAATTAGTGAGCAGTTCTTC
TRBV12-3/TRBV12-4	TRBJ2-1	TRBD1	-	CASSPLDRGPFSYNGQFF	TGTGCCAGCAGTCCACTCGACAGGGGCCCATTTTCCTACAATGGGCAGTTCTTC
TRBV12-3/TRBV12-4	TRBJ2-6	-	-	CASSSQGPGANDLTF	TGTGCCAGCAGTTCCCAGGGACCTGGGGCCAACGACCTGACTTTC
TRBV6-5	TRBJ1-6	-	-	CASITTGSGSYNSPLHF	TGTGCCAGCATTACTACAGGGAGTGGCTCCTATAATTCACCCCTCCATTTT
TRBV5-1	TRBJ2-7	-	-	CPSSLSGRLRSEQYF	TGCCCCAGCAGCTTGTCAGGTCGCTTAAGATCCGAGCAGTACTTC
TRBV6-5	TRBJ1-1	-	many	CASSYSGQWVAFF	TGTGCCAGCAGTTACTCGGGCCAGTGGGTAGCTTTCTTT
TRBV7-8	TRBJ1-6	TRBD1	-	CASSTRQGQSSPPHF	TGTGCCAGCAGCACAAGACAGGGGCAATCCTCACCCCCCCACTTT
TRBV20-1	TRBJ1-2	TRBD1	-	CSAHWSGQQGGYTF	TGCAGTGCCCACTGGAGTGGCCAACAGGGGGGCTACACGTTC
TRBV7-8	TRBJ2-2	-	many	CASSRGLGGELFF	TGTGCCAGCAGCAGGGGGTTGGGCGGGGAGCTGTTTTTT
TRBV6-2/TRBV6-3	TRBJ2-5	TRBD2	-	CANSMAYGRAPYSGGAAETQYF	TGTGCCAACAGTATGGCATATGGCAGGGCCCCCTATAGCGGGGGGGCCGCGGAGACCCAGTACTTC
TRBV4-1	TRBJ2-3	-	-	CASSPRKRSGADTQYF	TGCGCCAGCAGCCCTAGGAAGCGGTCAGGGGCAGATACTCAGTATTTT
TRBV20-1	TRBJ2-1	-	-	CSARPYYNGQLF	TGCAGTGCTAGACCCTACTACAATGGGCAGCTCTTC
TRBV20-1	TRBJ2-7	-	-	CRVIRQGGYEQYF	TGCCGTGTCATACGGCAGGGGGGCTACGAGCAGTACTTC
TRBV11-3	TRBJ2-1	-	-	CASTYTPGNEQFF	TGTGCCAGCACCTACACACCTGGCAATGAGCAGTTCTTC
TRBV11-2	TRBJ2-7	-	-	CVSSLARIGSYEQYF	TGTGTCAGCAGCTTAGCCAGGATTGGCTCCTACGAGCAGTACTTC
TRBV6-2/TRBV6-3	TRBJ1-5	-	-	CGSSYSYSNQPQHF	TGTGGCAGCAGTTACTCGTATAGCAATCAGCCCCAGCATTTT
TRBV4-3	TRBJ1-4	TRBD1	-	CASSQGGGMGEKLFF	TGCGCCAGCAGCCAAGGAGGGGGCATGGGTGAAAAACTGTTTTTT
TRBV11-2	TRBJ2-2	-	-	CASSSGTYTGEPFF	TGTGCCAGCAGCTCCGGGACATATACCGGGGAGCCGTTTTTT
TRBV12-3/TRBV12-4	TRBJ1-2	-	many	CASGQGVDYGYTF	TGTGCCAGCGGTCAGGGAGTCGACTATGGCTACACCTTC
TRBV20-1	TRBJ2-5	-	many	CSARGSPRTAGVTQYF	TGCAGTGCTAGAGGTAGCCCCAGGACAGCTGGGGTGACCCAGTACTTC
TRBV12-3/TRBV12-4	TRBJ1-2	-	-	CANSVVTDYTF	TGTGCCAACAGTGTAGTGACTGACTACACCTTC
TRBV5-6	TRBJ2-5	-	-	CASSFLGTHYF	TGTGCCAGCAGCTTCTTAGGGACCCACTACTTC
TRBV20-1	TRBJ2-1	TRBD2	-	CSARLAGSYDEQFF	TGCAGTGCTAGACTAGCGGGGAGCTACGATGAGCAGTTCTTC
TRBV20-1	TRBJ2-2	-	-	CSASALGANIGELFF	TGCAGTGCTAGTGCGCTGGGGGCGAACATCGGGGAGCTGTTTTTT
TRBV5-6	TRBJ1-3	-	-	CAISRYRGIGNTIYF	TGTGCCATCAGCCGTTACCGGGGAATCGGAAACACCATATATTTT
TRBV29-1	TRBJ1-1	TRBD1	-	CSVVQGAHAAEAFF	TGCAGCGTTGTACAGGGGGCACACGCGGCTGAAGCTTTCTTT
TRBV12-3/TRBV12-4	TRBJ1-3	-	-	CASSRGEGIWNTIYF	TGTGCCAGCAGTCGAGGAGAGGGGATCTGGAACACCATATATTTT